What follows describes a single T cell receptor (beta chain). This CDR3 region has 16 residues. The germline V gene encodes CDR1 SGHTA and CDR2 FQGNSA. Unmatched junction bases numbered 6, after V lost 2 bases and J lost 7 bases. This entry comes from a study of blood T cell repertoires in COVID-19. Overall study: Acute-phase and convalescent COVID-19 samples originated in the United States, Italy and Spain. Sources were T cells, B-cell-depleted T cells, or PBMCs; the material itself was cDNA or gDNA.

Original processing methods: Scientists estimated how many nucleated cells there were by amplifying reference gene primers. Sequencing was performed with immunoSEQ multiplex PCR; in TCRdb, only in-frame clones are kept and a portion is missing. The V and J calls and clone size are taken from that table; D and trimming were inferred from the DNA. The sample includes roughly 76,000 clones, around 89% of them seen just once. The sequence derives from a man aged 65 to 85 with active or convalescent COVID-19. The gene calls are TRBV7-2 and TRBJ2-1; 12 bases line up with TRBD2. Sequenced material: peripheral blood. The CDR3 bases are TGTGCCAGCAGCTTACTAGCGGGAGGGGGCGCGAATGAGCAGTTCTTC. Translation gives CASSLLAGGGANEQFF.